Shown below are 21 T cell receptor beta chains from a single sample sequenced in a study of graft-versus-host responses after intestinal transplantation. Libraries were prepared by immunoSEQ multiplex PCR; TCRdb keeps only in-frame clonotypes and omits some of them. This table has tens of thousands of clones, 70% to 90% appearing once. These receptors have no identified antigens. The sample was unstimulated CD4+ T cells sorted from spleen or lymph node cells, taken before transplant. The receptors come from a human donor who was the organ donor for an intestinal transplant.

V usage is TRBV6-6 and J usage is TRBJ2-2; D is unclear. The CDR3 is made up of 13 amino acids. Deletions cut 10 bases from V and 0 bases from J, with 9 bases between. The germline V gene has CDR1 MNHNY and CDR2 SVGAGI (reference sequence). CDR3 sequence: CATRGPNTGELFF. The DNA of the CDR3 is TGTGCCACCCGAGGTCCGAACACCGGGGAGCTGTTTTTT.

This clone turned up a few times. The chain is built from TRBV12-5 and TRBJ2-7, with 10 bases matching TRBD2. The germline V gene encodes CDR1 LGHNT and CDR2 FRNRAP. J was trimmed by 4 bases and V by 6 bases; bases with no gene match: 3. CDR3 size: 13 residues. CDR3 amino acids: CASGQGLAYEQYF. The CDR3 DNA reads TGTGCTAGTGGACAGGGACTAGCGTACGAGCAGTACTTC.

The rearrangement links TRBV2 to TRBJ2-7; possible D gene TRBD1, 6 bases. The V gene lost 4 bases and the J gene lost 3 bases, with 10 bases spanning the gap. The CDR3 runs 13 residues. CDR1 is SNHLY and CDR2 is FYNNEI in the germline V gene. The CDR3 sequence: CASSGDRYYEQYF. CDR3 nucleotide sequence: TGTGCCAGCAGTGGAGACAGGTACTACGAGCAGTACTTC.

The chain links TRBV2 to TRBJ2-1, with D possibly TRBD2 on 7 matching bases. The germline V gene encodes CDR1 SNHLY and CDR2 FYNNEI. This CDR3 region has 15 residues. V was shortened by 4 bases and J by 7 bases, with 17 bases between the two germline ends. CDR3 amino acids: CASSAGGVGGNEQFF. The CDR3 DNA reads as TGTGCCAGCAGTGCGGGGGGCGTTGGTGGTAATGAGCAGTTCTTC.

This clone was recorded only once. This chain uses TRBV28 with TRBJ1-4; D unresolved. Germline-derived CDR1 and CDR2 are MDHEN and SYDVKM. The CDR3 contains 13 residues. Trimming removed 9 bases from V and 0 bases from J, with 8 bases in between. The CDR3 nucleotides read TGTGCCAGTTGGAGCCCAACTAATGAAAAACTGTTTTTT. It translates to CASWSPTNEKLFF.

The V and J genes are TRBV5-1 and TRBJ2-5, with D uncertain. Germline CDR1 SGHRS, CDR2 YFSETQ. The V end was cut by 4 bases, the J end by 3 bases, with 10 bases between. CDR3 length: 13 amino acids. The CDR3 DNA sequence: TGCGCCAGCAGCAGAGACTTAAAAGAGACCCAGTACTTC. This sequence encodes CASSRDLKETQYF.

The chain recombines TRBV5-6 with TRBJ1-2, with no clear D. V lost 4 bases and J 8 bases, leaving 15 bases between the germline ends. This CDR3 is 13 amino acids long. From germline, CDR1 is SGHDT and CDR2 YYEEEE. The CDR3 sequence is CASSVQPGGGYTF. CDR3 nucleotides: TGTGCCAGCAGCGTTCAACCGGGAGGAGGCTACACCTTC.

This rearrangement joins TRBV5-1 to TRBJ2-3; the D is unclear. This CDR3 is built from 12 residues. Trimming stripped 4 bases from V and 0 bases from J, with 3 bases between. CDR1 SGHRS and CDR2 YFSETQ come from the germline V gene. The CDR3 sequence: CASSPSTDTQYF. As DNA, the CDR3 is TGCGCCAGCAGCCCTAGCACAGATACGCAGTATTTT.

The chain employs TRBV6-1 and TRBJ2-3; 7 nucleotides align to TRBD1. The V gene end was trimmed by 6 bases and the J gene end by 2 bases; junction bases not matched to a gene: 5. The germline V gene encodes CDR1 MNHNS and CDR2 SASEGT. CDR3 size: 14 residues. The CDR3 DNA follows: TGTGCCAGCAGGGCCAGGGGGTCCACAGATACGCAGTATTTT. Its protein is CASRARGSTDTQYF.

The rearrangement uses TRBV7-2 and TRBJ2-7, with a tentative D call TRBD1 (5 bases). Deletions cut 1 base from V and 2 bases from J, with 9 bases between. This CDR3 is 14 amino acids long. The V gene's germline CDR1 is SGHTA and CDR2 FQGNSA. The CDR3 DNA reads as TGTGCCAGCAGCTTAGTCAGGGATCCCTACGAGCAGTACTTC. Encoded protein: CASSLVRDPYEQYF.

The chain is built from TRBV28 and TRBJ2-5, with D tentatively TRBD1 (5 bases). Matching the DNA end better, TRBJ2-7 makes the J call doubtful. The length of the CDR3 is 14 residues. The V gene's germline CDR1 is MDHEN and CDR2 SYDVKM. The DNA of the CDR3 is TGTGCCAGCAGTCCCTGGTCAGGGTACCACGAGCAGTACTTC. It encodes CASSPWSGYHEQYF.

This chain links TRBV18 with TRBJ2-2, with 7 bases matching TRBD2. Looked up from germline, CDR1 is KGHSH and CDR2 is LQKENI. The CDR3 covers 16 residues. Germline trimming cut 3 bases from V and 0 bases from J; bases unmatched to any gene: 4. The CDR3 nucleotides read TGTGCCAGCTCACCCTCTAGCGGACCGAACACCGGGGAGCTGTTTTTT. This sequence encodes CASSPSSGPNTGELFF.

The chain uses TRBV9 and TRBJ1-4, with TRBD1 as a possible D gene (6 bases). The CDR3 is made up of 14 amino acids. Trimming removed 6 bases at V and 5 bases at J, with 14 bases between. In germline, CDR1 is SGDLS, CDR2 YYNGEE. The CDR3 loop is CASTHPTGNEKLFF. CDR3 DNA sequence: TGTGCCAGCACCCATCCGACAGGAAATGAAAAACTGTTTTTT.

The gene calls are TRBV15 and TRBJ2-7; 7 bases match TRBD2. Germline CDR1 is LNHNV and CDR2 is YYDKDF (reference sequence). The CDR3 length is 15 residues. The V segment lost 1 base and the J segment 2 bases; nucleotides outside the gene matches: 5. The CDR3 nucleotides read TGTGCCACCAGCAGAGTGGGCGGGAGCCCCTACGAGCAGTACTTC. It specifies CATSRVGGSPYEQYF.

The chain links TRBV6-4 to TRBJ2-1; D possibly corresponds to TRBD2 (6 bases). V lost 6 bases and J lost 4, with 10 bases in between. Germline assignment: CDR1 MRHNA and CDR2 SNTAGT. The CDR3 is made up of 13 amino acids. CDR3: CASSREHYNEQFF. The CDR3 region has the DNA TGTGCCAGCAGCCGGGAGCATTACAATGAGCAGTTCTTC.

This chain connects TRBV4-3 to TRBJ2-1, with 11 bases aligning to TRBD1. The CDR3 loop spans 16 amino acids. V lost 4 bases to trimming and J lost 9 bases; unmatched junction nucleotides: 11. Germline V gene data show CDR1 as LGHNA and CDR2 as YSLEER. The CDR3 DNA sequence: TGCGCCAGCAGCCGATCCGGGACAGGGGGGCGGAGTGAGCAGTTCTTC. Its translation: CASSRSGTGGRSEQFF.

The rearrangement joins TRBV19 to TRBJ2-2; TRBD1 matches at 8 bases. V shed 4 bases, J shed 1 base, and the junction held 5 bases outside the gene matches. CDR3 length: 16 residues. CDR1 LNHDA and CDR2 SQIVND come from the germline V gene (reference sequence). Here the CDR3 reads CASSKTDRGNTGELFF. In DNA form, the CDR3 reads TGTGCCAGTAGTAAAACAGACAGGGGGAACACCGGGGAGCTGTTTTTT.

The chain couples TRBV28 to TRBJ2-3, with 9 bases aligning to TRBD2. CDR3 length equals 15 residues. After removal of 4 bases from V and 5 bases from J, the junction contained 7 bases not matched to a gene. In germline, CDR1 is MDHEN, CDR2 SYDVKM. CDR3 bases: TGTGCCAGCAGTTCAGCGGGAGGCGAGGGAGATACGCAGTATTTT. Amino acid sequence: CASSSAGGEGDTQYF.

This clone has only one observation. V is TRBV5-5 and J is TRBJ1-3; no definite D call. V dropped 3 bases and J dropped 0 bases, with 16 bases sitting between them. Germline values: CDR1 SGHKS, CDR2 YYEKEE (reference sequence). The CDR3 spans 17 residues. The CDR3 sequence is CASSSLRGGVSGNTIYF. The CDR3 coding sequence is TGTGCCAGCAGCTCCCTTCGCGGTGGTGTCTCTGGAAACACCATATATTTT.

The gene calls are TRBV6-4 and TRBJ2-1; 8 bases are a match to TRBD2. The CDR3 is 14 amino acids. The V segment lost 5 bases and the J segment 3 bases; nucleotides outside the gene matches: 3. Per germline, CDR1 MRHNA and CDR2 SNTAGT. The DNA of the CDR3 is TGTGCCAGCAGTACTAGCGGTGACTACAATGAGCAGTTCTTC. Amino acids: CASSTSGDYNEQFF.

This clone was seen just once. As DNA, the CDR3 is TGTGAATCTCCCTCTAGGGGTATGAGACGCACCGGGGAGCTGTTTTTT. Amino acid sequence: CESPSRGMRRTGELFF. The chain has TRBV27 and TRBJ2-2; possible D gene TRBD1, 5 bases. The CDR3 spans 16 residues. Germline V gene sequence: CDR1 MNHEY, CDR2 SMNVEV (reference sequence).